These T cell receptor beta chains were read from a single sample in a study of OX40 agonist ivuxolimab in advanced cancers. Some clones are missing from TCRdb's copy, which holds only in-frame ones; the method was immunoSEQ multiplex PCR. The profile covers 69,000 or so clones, with roughly 80% appearing a single time and approximately 6.3% taken by the ten largest. Source: CD4+ or CD8+ T cells sorted from blood, taken in a trial of the OX40 agonist ivuxolimab. These receptors all come from an adult with an advanced solid tumor such as melanoma, head and neck, liver or kidney cancer. CDR3s include the opening cysteine and the closing phenylalanine or tryptophan. Size tells how often a clone was seen (once, few, many) or the class of an expanded clone, and some rows leave it out.

clone size	J gene	V gene	CDR3 protein
.	TRBJ2-3	TRBV6-5	CASSYDLAGVTDTQYF
.	TRBJ2-3	TRBV7-2	CASSLGVSTDTQYF
.	TRBJ2-1	TRBV7-2	CASSLTGTSFSNEQFF
.	TRBJ2-3	TRBV7-9	CASSQFQADTQYF
.	TRBJ2-4	TRBV7-3	CASSLGLGTAAKNIQYF
few	TRBJ2-1	TRBV7-2	CASSSRGGQSIEQFF
.	TRBJ2-7	TRBV19	CASSISGSEQYF
few	TRBJ1-3	TRBV6-6	CASSYLAVSGNTIYF
.	TRBJ1-5	TRBV2	CASSEGGASQPQHF
.	TRBJ2-1	TRBV11-2	CASSLDRIANEQFF
.	TRBJ1-1	TRBV19	CASSIVRSEAFF
.	TRBJ2-1	TRBV7-9	CASSPAKGGEQFF
.	TRBJ2-2	TRBV2	CASTDRETGELFF
.	TRBJ2-5	TRBV4-2	CASSPQERAQETQYF
.	TRBJ2-1	TRBV9	CASSESGLYNEQFF
.	TRBJ1-2	TRBV27	CASSLSSGGGYGYTF
.	TRBJ1-5	TRBV6-5	CASSRNRNNQPQHF
.	TRBJ2-2	TRBV7-2	CASSYHSGVAGELFF
.	TRBJ2-2	TRBV4-2	CASSQEGLAGGPGELFF
once	TRBJ1-1	TRBV5-1	CASSPWTGEAEAFF
.	TRBJ2-1	TRBV18	CASSPVGESEQFF
.	TRBJ2-1	TRBV5-4	CASSLTSGSTYNEQFF
.	TRBJ1-2	TRBV5-1	CASSLDRAGYGYTF
.	TRBJ2-2	TRBV14	CASSQEWLAGYNTGELFF
.	TRBJ2-3	TRBV18	CASSPLGTDTQYF
.	TRBJ2-4	TRBV19	CASSIGFQAQNIQYF
.	TRBJ1-1	TRBV7-2	CASSPIYPGAEAFF
.	TRBJ2-7	TRBV5-1	CASSLQGVEYEQYF
.	TRBJ2-6	TRBV4-1	CASSLAGMAGSGANVLTF
.	TRBJ2-1	TRBV4-2	CASSQGKGLAGVNEQFF
.	TRBJ1-1	TRBV4-2	CASSLHLDAEAFF
.	TRBJ2-3	TRBV4-3	CASSQDAGLSRTDTQYF
.	TRBJ2-2	TRBV5-1	CASSLEGAIRGELFF
.	TRBJ1-3	TRBV10-3	CAISDVGSGNTIYF
.	TRBJ2-3	TRBV11-1	CASSPQAGGRSDTQYF
.	TRBJ1-2	TRBV9	CASSPSGPTYNYGYTF
.	TRBJ2-2	TRBV5-5	CASSLRTDAGPRELFF
.	TRBJ2-1	TRBV4-2	CASSRTGTSGYNEQFF
.	TRBJ2-2	TRBV9	CASSSSLAGGTGELFF